A single sample gave rise to the 26 T cell receptor beta chains below, sequenced in a study of blood T cell repertoires in COVID-19. Generated by immunoSEQ multiplex PCR, the TCRdb table keeps only in-frame clones and is missing some. The table has some 230,000 clones, 84% seen once. Sequenced: peripheral blood. The receptors here all came from a woman aged 25 to 45 who had recovered from COVID-19.

This clone was recorded at least ten times. This chain uses TRBV2 with TRBJ2-7; perhaps TRBD2 as D (7 bases). V was cut by 2 bases and J by 0 bases, with 23 bases left in between. This CDR3 comprises 19 residues. Germline V CDR1 and CDR2: SNHLY, FYNNEI. The CDR3 protein is CASSESGGRGVLSSYEQYF. In DNA form, the CDR3 reads TGTGCCAGCAGTGAATCCGGGGGGCGCGGAGTCTTAAGCTCCTACGAGCAGTACTTC.

This chain links TRBV19 with TRBJ1-5; the D is unclear. In germline, CDR1 is LNHDA, CDR2 SQIVND (reference sequence). The CDR3 covers 15 residues. V was cut by 8 bases and J by 3 bases, with 17 bases left in between. CDR3 nucleotide sequence: TGTGCCAGTCGTACCCCGGTCCCACTCAATCAGCCCCAGCATTTT. This encodes CASRTPVPLNQPQHF.

As concerns this clone: At one end the junction does not follow the germline gene, possibly because of a read error. The chain joins TRBV7-8 to TRBJ2-1; TRBD2 is a possible D gene (5 bases). The germline CDR1 and CDR2 sequences are SGHVS and FQNEAQ. The CDR3 sequence is 11 residues long. Here the CDR3 reads CASSLDGKMLF. CDR3 coding DNA: TGTGCCAGCAGCTTAGACGGGAAGATGCTCTTC.

The rearrangement links TRBV24-1 to TRBJ1-2; 10 positions match TRBD1. In germline, CDR1 is KGHDR, CDR2 SFDVKD. The CDR3 extends over 14 amino acids. V dropped 2 bases and J dropped 6; count of bases not matched to a gene: 2. The CDR3 loop reads CATSDWTGGDGYTF. For the CDR3, the DNA is TGTGCCACCAGTGATTGGACAGGGGGAGATGGCTACACCTTC.

V gene TRBV6-1 combines with J gene TRBJ1-2; tentative D call: TRBD1 (6 bases). The CDR3 has 15 amino acids. The V gene's germline CDR1 is MNHNS and CDR2 SASEGT. V gave up 0 bases and J gave up 3 bases, with 11 bases separating them. CDR3 in DNA: TGTGCCAGCAGTGAAGCCCCAGGGGACCACTATGGCTACACCTTC. The encoded protein is CASSEAPGDHYGYTF.

This clone has just a few counts. The chain recombines TRBV6-5 with TRBJ2-7; D perhaps matches TRBD1 (5 bases). The CDR3 is made up of 15 amino acids. The V gene's germline CDR1 is MNHEY and CDR2 SVGAGI. V was shortened by 6 bases and J by 0 bases, with 15 bases between the two germline ends. CDR3 in amino acids: CASRKDSPSSYEQYF. The CDR3 DNA sequence: TGTGCCAGCAGAAAAGACAGCCCCAGCTCCTACGAGCAGTACTTC.

The chain recombines TRBV28 with TRBJ2-7; D remains ambiguous. Germline CDR1 MDHEN, CDR2 SYDVKM. Trimming stripped 8 bases from V and 2 bases from J, with 13 bases between. The CDR3 loop spans 13 amino acids. CDR3 coding DNA: TGTGCCAGCGGCCACAGCACCACCTACGAGCAGTACTTC. Translating it yields CASGHSTTYEQYF.

This chain joins TRBV19 and TRBJ1-3; D unclear. The germline V gene encodes CDR1 LNHDA and CDR2 SQIVND (reference sequence). The V gene lost 6 bases and the J gene lost 1 base, with 16 bases spanning the gap. This CDR3 contains 16 residues. Here the CDR3 reads CASSIHAQVSGNTIYF. CDR3 nucleotides: TGTGCCAGTAGCATCCACGCGCAGGTTTCTGGAAACACCATATATTTT.

This chain uses TRBV11-3 with TRBJ2-7, with TRBD2 matching over 8 bases. The V and J ends lost 4 bases and 6 bases, in that order; junction bases with no gene match: 8. The CDR3 runs 14 residues. The germline CDR1 and CDR2 sequences are SGHNT and YENEEA. This chain's CDR3 is CASSSGLAGAEQYF. In DNA, the CDR3 is TGTGCCAGCAGCTCCGGACTAGCCGGCGCCGAGCAGTACTTC.

This clone was seen a single time. The rearrangement joins TRBV5-1 to TRBJ2-1; tentative D call: TRBD2 (6 bases). The CDR3 has 13 residues. The V end was cut by 0 bases, the J end by 8 bases, with 9 bases between. CDR1 and CDR2 from the germline V gene are SGHRS and YFSETQ. CDR3 nucleotide sequence: TGCGCCAGCAGCTTGGCGGGAGTGGATGAGCAGTTCTTC. Translated, it gives CASSLAGVDEQFF.

The V and J genes are TRBV19 and TRBJ1-5, with 9 bases matching TRBD1. The ends lost 4 bases at V and 1 base at J; junction bases unmatched: 5. The germline V gene encodes CDR1 LNHDA and CDR2 SQIVND (reference sequence). The CDR3 is 16 residues long. The CDR3 loop reads CASSSPQGASNQPQHF. CDR3 coding DNA: TGTGCCAGTAGTAGCCCACAGGGGGCAAGCAATCAGCCCCAGCATTTT.

This clone has just one count. This rearrangement joins TRBV4-2 to TRBJ1-1; D perhaps matches TRBD1 (5 bases). The CDR3 is 17 amino acids. Germline CDR1 is LGHNA and CDR2 is YNFKEQ. Between the trimmed V and J ends, which lost 0 bases and 1 base, there was a span of 15 bases. CDR3 sequence (DNA): TGTGCCAGCAGCCAAGATGGGCGGAGGGGAACGAACACTGAAGCTTTCTTT. This translates into CASSQDGRRGTNTEAFF.

V gene TRBV12-3 or TRBV12-4 combines with J gene TRBJ1-4; TRBD1 aligns across 11 bases. This CDR3 contains 13 residues. J gave up 8 bases and V 4 bases, and 0 bases lay outside the gene matches. CDR3 DNA: TGTGCCAGCAGTTGGACAGGGGGCGAAAAACTGTTTTTT. Protein product: CASSWTGGEKLFF.

The genes are TRBV28 and TRBJ2-3; TRBD2 might be the D (5 bases). The V end was cut by 11 bases, the J end by 2 bases, with 8 bases between. The CDR3 spans 11 residues. Germline CDR1 and CDR2: MDHEN and SYDVKM. DNA of the CDR3: TGTGCCGCCGGGAACACAGATACGCAGTATTTT. Its translation: CAAGNTDTQYF.

In this sample, this clone turned up once. The J gene is TRBJ1-2, the V gene TRBV28; no firm D call. The V end lost 6 bases, the J end lost 10 bases, and 18 bases lay between the germline ends. Germline V gene lookup returns CDR1 MDHEN and CDR2 SYDVKM. The CDR3 has 13 residues. CDR3 sequence reads: CASSPPGFSDYTF. The CDR3 DNA sequence: TGTGCCAGCAGCCCTCCCGGGTTCTCTGACTACACCTTC.

A word on this clone: This sample includes further DNA sequences coding for the same CDR3. The CDR3 is CASSETGTTNYGYTF. The CDR3 DNA is TGTGCCAGCAGTGAAACGGGGACAACTAACTATGGCTACACCTTC. The V call is TRBV6-1, the J call TRBJ1-2, with a weak D call TRBD1 (6 bases). This CDR3 is built from 15 residues. Germline assignment: CDR1 MNHNS and CDR2 SASEGT. V was cut by 2 bases and J by 0 bases, with 10 bases left in between.

The chain employs TRBV10-1 and TRBJ2-3, with D perhaps matching TRBD1 (6 bases). This CDR3 has 13 amino acids. Germline assignment: CDR1 WNHNN and CDR2 SYGVQD (reference sequence). Between the trimmed V and J ends, which lost 6 bases and 6 bases, there was a span of 13 bases. The CDR3 here is CASSLQGVDTQYF. The DNA for the CDR3 is TGCGCCAGCAGCTTACAGGGTGTGGATACGCAGTATTTT.

Ten or more counts support this clone. The V and J genes are TRBV7-9 and TRBJ1-5; D gene ambiguous. Germline CDR1 and CDR2: SEHNR and FQNEAQ (reference sequence). The CDR3 contains 18 residues. Trimming cost V 5 bases and J 0 bases, with 20 bases left between them. This CDR3 reads CASSRGPLALTSNQPQHF. DNA of the CDR3: TGTGCCAGCAGCCGAGGGCCTCTAGCCTTAACTAGCAATCAGCCCCAGCATTTT. The full variable domain, in which reference TRBV7-9 and TRBJ1-5 provide the parts outside the CDR3, is DTGVSQNPRHKITKRGQNVTFRCDPISEHNRLYWYRQTLGQGPEFLTYFQNEAQLEKSRLLSDRFSAERPKGSFSTLEIQRTEQGDSAMYLCASSRGPLALTSNQPQHFGDGTRLSIL.

As for this clone: The junction departs from the called germline gene at one end, perhaps through a read error. At the DNA level, this CDR3 is encoded by other sequences in the same sample as well. CDR3 DNA: TGCGCCACTCGGCGGGGGACAGGGGGCACCGGGGAGCTGTTTTTT. Translated: CATRRGTGGTGELFF. This chain connects TRBV19 to TRBJ2-2; 11 bases match TRBD1. Per germline, CDR1 LNHDA and CDR2 SQIVND (reference sequence). This CDR3 has 15 amino acids.

The chain has TRBV18 and TRBJ1-6; no definite D call. Trimming stripped 2 bases from V and 2 bases from J, with 7 bases between. Per the germline V gene, CDR1 is KGHSH and CDR2 is LQKENI. CDR3 length: 15 amino acids. CDR3 sequence: CASSPTPPYNSPLHF. CDR3 coding DNA: TGTGCCAGCTCACCAACACCACCCTATAATTCACCCCTCCACTTT.

A few counts support this clone. This sequence joins TRBV7-3 and TRBJ2-1; tentative D call: TRBD2 (5 bases). Trimming shortened V by 3 bases and J by 1 base, and 7 bases separated the two germline ends. Germline V gene lookup returns CDR1 SGHTA and CDR2 FQGTGA. The CDR3 length is 14 residues. The CDR3 reads CASSFTGSYNEQFF. Written as DNA, the CDR3 is TGTGCCAGCAGCTTCACGGGATCCTACAATGAGCAGTTCTTC. Combining the CDR3 with reference TRBV7-3 and TRBJ2-1 gives the whole variable domain GAGVSQTPSNKVTEKGKYVELRCDPISGHTALYWYRQSLGQGPEFLIYFQGTGAADDSGLPNDRFFAVRPEGSVSTLKIQRTERGDSAVYLCASSFTGSYNEQFFGPGTRLTVL.

The chain has TRBV5-5 and TRBJ2-1; 12 nucleotides align to TRBD1. V shed 3 bases and J 9 bases; nucleotides not matched to a gene: 10. The CDR3 totals 16 residues. CDR1 and CDR2 (germline): SGHKS, YYEKEE (reference sequence). The CDR3 is CASSSMGTGGSGEQFF. The CDR3 region has the DNA TGTGCCAGCAGCTCAATGGGGACAGGGGGCTCTGGTGAGCAGTTCTTC.

The chain joins TRBV6-1 to TRBJ1-2; D remains ambiguous. The germline CDR1 and CDR2 sequences are MNHNS and SASEGT. V was pared by 3 bases and J by 5 bases, with 13 bases between. The CDR3 is 14 amino acids. The CDR3 protein is CASSENSPSYGYTF. Written as DNA, the CDR3 is TGTGCCAGCAGTGAGAACTCTCCCTCTTATGGCTACACCTTC.

In DNA, the CDR3 is TGTGCCAGCAGCTCGAGTAGCGGGAGTCTTGAGCAGTTCTTC. Residues: CASSSSSGSLEQFF. V and J are TRBV7-9 and TRBJ2-1; 9 bases are a match to TRBD2. CDR1 and CDR2 from the germline V gene are SEHNR and FQNEAQ (reference sequence). The CDR3 is made up of 14 amino acids. V shed 4 bases and J 9 bases; nucleotides not matched to a gene: 7.

The gene calls are TRBV27 and TRBJ2-2; 14 bases are a match to TRBD2. The CDR3 has 16 residues. Germline V gene data show CDR1 as MNHEY and CDR2 as SMNVEV (reference sequence). After removal of 4 bases from V and 5 bases from J, the junction contained 3 bases not matched to a gene. This CDR3 is CASSSGTSGRTGELFF. Here the CDR3 DNA reads TGTGCCAGCAGTTCCGGGACTAGCGGGAGAACCGGGGAGCTGTTTTTT.

The chain uses TRBV3-1 (or the pseudogene TRBV3-2) and TRBJ2-1; 9 bases map to TRBD2. Germline lookup yields CDR1 LGHDT and CDR2 YNNKEL (reference sequence). This CDR3 spans 16 amino acids. Germline trimming cut 0 bases from V and 12 bases from J; bases unmatched to any gene: 12. The CDR3 region is CASSQDGYSGRLGQFF. As DNA, the CDR3 is TGTGCCAGCAGCCAAGATGGATACAGCGGGAGGTTAGGGCAGTTCTTC.